This T cell receptor (beta chain) was documented in a study of T-cell memory formation after mild COVID-19. 5'RACE, which relied on constant-segment primers, yielded TCR alpha and TCR beta cDNA libraries carrying sample barcodes and UMIs. From the 5' RACE reads, TCRdb called clonotypes with MiXCR, one entry per CDR3 protein. The repertoire consists of roughly 500,000 distinct CDR3 sequences, with roughly 20% occurring once and the leading ten covering under 15%. This clonotype was counted only a few times. This CDR3 is 14 amino acids long. With V trimmed by 5 bases and J by 2 bases, 5 bases remained unmatched. Germline V gene sequence: CDR1 SGHTA, CDR2 FQGNSA.

The source is an adult woman who had mild COVID-19 (a few samples of this study predate the infection). Cell type and time point are not known. This chain links TRBV7-2 with TRBJ1-2; the match to TRBD1 covers 7 bases. Sequenced sample: PBMCs or a T cell subset sorted from them (not recorded which). The CDR3 spells CASSIQGGNYGYTF. CDR3 coding DNA: TGTGCCAGCAGCATTCAGGGGGGAAACTATGGCTACACCTTC.